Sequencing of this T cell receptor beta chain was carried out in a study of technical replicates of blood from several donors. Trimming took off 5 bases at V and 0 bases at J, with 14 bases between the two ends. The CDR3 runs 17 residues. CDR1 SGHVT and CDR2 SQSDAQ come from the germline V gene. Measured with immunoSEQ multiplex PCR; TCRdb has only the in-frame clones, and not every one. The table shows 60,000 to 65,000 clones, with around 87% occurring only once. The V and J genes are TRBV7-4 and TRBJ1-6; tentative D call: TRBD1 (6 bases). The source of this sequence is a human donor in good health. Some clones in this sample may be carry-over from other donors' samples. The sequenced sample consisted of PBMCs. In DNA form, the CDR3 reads TGTGCCAGCAGCCCTTGGGACACCAGCTCCTATAATTCACCCCTCCACTTT. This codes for CASSPWDTSSYNSPLHF. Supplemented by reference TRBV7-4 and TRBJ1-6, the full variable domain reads GAGVSQSPRYKVAKRGRDVALRCDSISGHVTLYWYRQTLGQGSEVLTYSQSDAQRDKSGRPSGRFSAERPERSVSTLKIQRTEQGDSAVYLCASSPWDTSSYNSPLHFGNGTRLTVT.